Below are 27 T cell receptor beta chains sequenced from a single sample in a study of post-analysis software for immune sequencing data (dated by TCRdb to about 2015). No cognate antigen is known for these TCRs. Results the study describes overall, beyond this receptor: Significantly higher frequencies in patients than in controls were found for about 5 TRBV segments, including TRBV5-6, TRBV5-1 and TRBV20-1.

The method was PCR. The instrument was an Illumina HiSeq 2500. Unique molecular identifiers were incorporated into TCR beta cDNA libraries to reduce PCR and sequencing biases. In TCRdb, the public reads were trimmed at Q25 with fastp and aligned with MiXCR, with productive beta chains retained. Rows with a matching CDR3 protein are joined into one entry that keeps the most common DNA and genes. A total of about 560,000 distinct CDR3 sequences appear in this sample, roughly two fifths of them only once. In total, the top ten clones hold under 2% of the sample. Sequences were obtained from blood. Source of these receptors: a girl aged 10 to 17 with multiple sclerosis.

The genes are TRBV27 and TRBJ2-3; 11 nucleotides line up with TRBD2. The CDR3 runs to 17 residues. V lost 3 bases to trimming and J lost 0 bases; unmatched junction nucleotides: 5. CDR1 and CDR2 (germline): MNHEY, SMNVEV (reference sequence). CDR3 coding DNA: TGTGCCAGCAGTTTTCTAGCGGGAGGCTCTAGCACAGATACGCAGTATTTT. It specifies CASSFLAGGSSTDTQYF.

The chain couples TRBV4-3 to TRBJ1-2; TRBD1 aligns across 7 bases. Germline CDR1 LGHNA, CDR2 YSLEER. V shed 2 bases, J shed 3 bases, and the junction held 9 bases outside the gene matches. This CDR3 is 16 amino acids long. CDR3 sequence: CASSQSKDRDYYGYTF. CDR3 coding DNA: TGCGCCAGCAGCCAATCAAAAGACAGGGACTACTATGGCTACACCTTC.

The chain recombines TRBV3-1 with TRBJ2-5; tentatively, D is TRBD1 (5 bases). V was shortened by 0 bases and J by 2 bases, with 10 bases between the two germline ends. The CDR3 length is 15 residues. Germline V lookup: CDR1 LGHDT, CDR2 YNNKEL (reference sequence). The CDR3: CASSQEGVAQETQYF. Here the CDR3 DNA reads TGTGCCAGCAGCCAAGAAGGGGTAGCTCAAGAGACCCAGTACTTC.

Only a few counts were recorded for this clonotype. This chain links TRBV6-6 with TRBJ1-2, with a tentative D call TRBD1 (5 bases). The CDR3 consists of 14 residues. The germline V and J ends were trimmed by 2 bases and 1 base, with 8 bases remaining between them. Germline V gene lookup returns CDR1 MNHNY and CDR2 SVGAGI (reference sequence). Here the CDR3 reads CASSYAGLNYGYTF. The CDR3, as DNA: TGTGCCAGCAGTTACGCGGGACTTAACTATGGCTACACCTTC.

The chain uses TRBV12-3 or TRBV12-4 and TRBJ2-3; a possible D gene is TRBD2 (7 bases). V lost 1 base and J lost 10, with 15 bases in between. This CDR3 contains 14 residues. CDR3 DNA sequence: TGTGCCAGCAGTTTAGAGGGGGGGATGCCACCGCAGTATTTT. It specifies CASSLEGGMPPQYF.

This clonotype was recorded at least ten times. This sequence joins TRBV4-2 and TRBJ2-6; D call uncertain. The germline V gene encodes CDR1 LGHNA and CDR2 YNFKEQ. V was trimmed by 0 bases and J by 4 bases, leaving 4 bases between them. The CDR3 consists of 14 residues. The CDR3 loop reads CASSQETGANVLTF. The CDR3 DNA reads as TGTGCCAGCAGCCAAGAAACCGGGGCCAACGTCCTGACTTTC.

The chain employs TRBV14 and TRBJ1-5, with TRBD1 as a possible D gene (5 bases). The CDR3 runs to 18 residues. The ends were cut back, 0 bases at V and 4 bases at J, with 19 bases in the middle. Germline assignment: CDR1 SGHDN and CDR2 FVKESK. CDR3 amino acids: CASSQDSWGPGGNQPQHF. The CDR3 DNA follows: TGTGCCAGCAGCCAAGATTCGTGGGGACCCGGGGGTAATCAGCCCCAGCATTTT. Full variable domain (missing parts from reference TRBV14 and TRBJ1-5): EAGVTQFPSHSVIEKGQTVTLRCDPISGHDNLYWYRRVMGKEIKFLLHFVKESKQDESGMPNNRFLAERTGGTYSTLKVQPAELEDSGVYFCASSQDSWGPGGNQPQHFGDGTRLSIL.

The chain recombines TRBV15 with TRBJ2-3; TRBD2 matches at 7 bases. V was clipped by 3 bases and J by 6 bases; unmatched bases: 12. CDR1 LNHNV and CDR2 YYDKDF come from the germline V gene (reference sequence). This CDR3 spans 16 amino acids. The CDR3 reads CATSSLGTTRGDTQYF. Here the CDR3 DNA reads TGTGCCACCAGCAGCTTAGGGACTACGCGGGGGGATACGCAGTATTTT. Together with reference TRBV15 and TRBJ2-3, the CDR3 gives the full variable domain: DAMVIQNPRYQVTQFGKPVTLSCSQTLNHNVMYWYQQKSSQAPKLLFHYYDKDFNNEADTPDNFQSRRPNTSFCFLDIRSPGLGDTAMYLCATSSLGTTRGDTQYFGPGTRLTVL.

The chain uses TRBV7-8 and TRBJ2-1; D is uncertain. CDR3 length: 13 amino acids. Deletions cut 1 base from V and 9 bases from J, with 10 bases between. Germline loops: CDR1 SGHVS, CDR2 FQNEAQ. CDR3 bases: TGTGCCAGCAGCTTAGAGTACGGCCTTGAGCAGTTCTTC. Its protein is CASSLEYGLEQFF.

The gene calls are TRBV5-1 and TRBJ2-5, with TRBD2 matching over 8 bases. The CDR3 is made up of 16 amino acids. With 0 bases clipped from V and 5 bases from J, the junction kept 9 bases outside the gene matches. Germline CDR1 is SGHRS and CDR2 is YFSETQ. The CDR3 DNA sequence: TGCGCCAGCAGCTTGGCCCCGGCGGGGGGATCGGAGACCCAGTACTTC. It codes for CASSLAPAGGSETQYF.

This clonotype was recorded a few times. The chain couples TRBV12-3 or TRBV12-4 to TRBJ2-3, with D tentatively TRBD2 (5 bases). Trimming took off 5 bases at V and 1 base at J, with 10 bases between the two ends. The CDR3 length is 14 residues. CDR3 amino acids: CASSASPRTDTQYF. The CDR3 nucleotides read TGTGCCAGCAGTGCTAGCCCCCGCACAGATACGCAGTATTTT.

J is TRBJ1-1 and V is TRBV5-1, with D hard to call. Trimming stripped 0 bases from V and 5 bases from J, with 14 bases between. Germline values: CDR1 SGHRS, CDR2 YFSETQ. The CDR3 sequence is 15 residues long. The CDR3 protein is CASSLDKGVRTEAFF. CDR3 nucleotides: TGCGCCAGCAGCTTGGATAAGGGAGTGAGGACTGAAGCTTTCTTT.

This clonotype was picked up a small number of times. Germline is not matched at one junction end, which may reflect a read error. The V and J genes are TRBV7-9 and TRBJ2-3; D gene uncertain. CDR3 size: 13 residues. From germline, CDR1 is SEHNR and CDR2 FQNEAQ (reference sequence). The CDR3 protein is CVSSPPKLDTQYF. The CDR3 nucleotides read TGTGTCAGCAGCCCCCCCAAATTGGATACGCAGTATTTT.

This rearrangement joins TRBV5-1 to TRBJ2-7, with D perhaps TRBD2 (6 bases). This CDR3 comprises 16 residues. V lost 0 bases and J lost 0, with 13 bases in between. Germline loops: CDR1 SGHRS, CDR2 YFSETQ. CDR3 amino acids: CASSLGTGSDSYEQYF. CDR3 sequence (DNA): TGCGCCAGCAGCTTGGGGACCGGGAGCGACTCCTACGAGCAGTACTTC.

The CDR3 reads CATDTETGAGNEQFF. Written as DNA, the CDR3 is TGTGCCACCGATACTGAGACAGGGGCTGGCAATGAGCAGTTCTTC. The chain joins TRBV11-3 to TRBJ2-1; TRBD1 matches 8 bases. The CDR3 sequence is 15 residues long. Germline assignment: CDR1 SGHNT and CDR2 YENEEA. V lost 10 bases and J lost 6; bases outside the gene matches: 14.

This clonotype has more than one count but fewer than ten. J is TRBJ2-1 and V is TRBV4-1; 8 bases line up with TRBD2. Germline assignment: CDR1 MGHRA and CDR2 YSYEKL. The V and J ends lost 1 base and 6 bases, in that order; junction bases with no gene match: 5. The CDR3 runs to 15 residues. The CDR3 DNA follows: TGCGCCAGCAGCCAAGTCCCTAGCGGGCCCAATGAGCAGTTCTTC. Amino acids: CASSQVPSGPNEQFF.

This chain uses TRBV29-1 with TRBJ2-6; no firm D call. V lost 7 bases and J 1 base, leaving 5 bases between the germline ends. Germline CDR1 SQVTM, CDR2 ANQGSEA. CDR3 length: 12 residues. For the CDR3, the DNA is TGCAGCGCACAGTCTGGGGCCAACGTCCTGACTTTC. It encodes CSAQSGANVLTF.

The chain has TRBV29-1 and TRBJ2-7; 7 nucleotides line up with TRBD1. V was pared by 8 bases and J by 3 bases, with 7 bases of the junction left unmatched. This CDR3 comprises 12 residues. CDR1 and CDR2 from the germline V gene are SQVTM and ANQGSEA. The CDR3 DNA reads TGCAGCCCGAGGGACAGCAACTACGAGCAGTACTTC. Translating gives CSPRDSNYEQYF.

CDR3: CASSPALSSYNEQFF. The DNA of the CDR3 is TGTGCCAGCAGCCCCGCCCTAAGCTCCTACAATGAGCAGTTCTTC. The rearrangement links TRBV13 to TRBJ2-1, with D unresolved. Germline assignment: CDR1 PRHDT and CDR2 FYEKMQ (reference sequence). CDR3 length: 15 residues. Deletions cut 5 bases from V and 0 bases from J, with 11 bases between.

This sequence joins TRBV5-1 and TRBJ2-1, with TRBD2 identical over 10 bases. V dropped 4 bases and J dropped 6; count of bases not matched to a gene: 10. CDR3 length: 16 amino acids. In germline, CDR1 is SGHRS, CDR2 YFSETQ. The CDR3 region is CASSRLLAGAVNEQFF. DNA for the CDR3: TGCGCCAGCAGCCGCCTCCTAGCGGGAGCTGTCAATGAGCAGTTCTTC.

The gene calls are TRBV6-5 and TRBJ2-3; 14 nucleotides align to TRBD2. This CDR3 spans 19 amino acids. Germline V lookup: CDR1 MNHEY, CDR2 SVGAGI. The V and J ends lost 0 bases and 1 base, in that order; junction bases with no gene match: 6. The CDR3 DNA is TGTGCCAGCAGTTACTCGACTAGCGGGAGGGCCCCCGGCACAGATACGCAGTATTTT. Amino acids: CASSYSTSGRAPGTDTQYF.

This clonotype was seen a handful of times. The chain links TRBV20-1 to TRBJ2-7; D may be TRBD1 or TRBD2 (5 bases each). The V gene lost 5 bases and the J gene lost 2 bases, with 25 bases spanning the gap. Germline V CDR1 and CDR2: DFQATT, SNEGSKA (reference sequence). The CDR3 has 17 residues. The DNA for the CDR3 is TGCAGTGCTCGACGGACTCGTCGGGACCAAGGGACCTACGAGCAGTACTTC. Translating it yields CSARRTRRDQGTYEQYF.

The rearrangement uses TRBV29-1 and TRBJ1-2; D is unresolved. The length of the CDR3 is 15 residues. V was cut by 8 bases and J by 6 bases, with 25 bases left in between. Germline V gene sequence: CDR1 SQVTM, CDR2 ANQGSEA. As DNA, the CDR3 is TGCAGCACCCTTGATGTATCCCATTTCCCAGATGGCTACACCTTC. Translation: CSTLDVSHFPDGYTF.

This clonotype occurred a few times. V usage is TRBV15 and J usage is TRBJ1-2; D not certain. This CDR3 has 13 amino acids. Germline CDR1 LNHNV, CDR2 YYDKDF (reference sequence). The V and J ends lost 8 bases and 1 base respectively, with 11 bases between them. CDR3: CATGDRVNYGYTF. CDR3 nucleotides: TGTGCCACCGGAGATAGGGTTAACTATGGCTACACCTTC.

In its sample, this clonotype was seen a few times. The chain couples TRBV29-1 to TRBJ2-2; possibly TRBD1 for D (6 bases). V was clipped by 7 bases and J by 4 bases, with 16 bases between them. In germline, CDR1 is SQVTM, CDR2 ANQGSEA. CDR3 length equals 14 residues. The DNA for the CDR3 is TGCAGCGGTACAGGGCCCTCGGTCACCGGGGAGCTGTTTTTT. It encodes CSGTGPSVTGELFF.

The chain combines TRBV29-1 with TRBJ2-1, with 7 nucleotides matching TRBD2. This CDR3 region has 13 residues. Germline V gene lookup returns CDR1 SQVTM and CDR2 ANQGSEA. V dropped 4 bases and J dropped 2; count of bases not matched to a gene: 2. The CDR3: CSVVAGAYNEQFF. CDR3 bases: TGCAGCGTTGTCGCGGGGGCCTACAATGAGCAGTTCTTC.

This chain joins TRBV29-1 and TRBJ1-4; the D is unclear. The germline V and J ends were trimmed by 4 bases and 5 bases, with 20 bases remaining between them. The CDR3 extends over 16 amino acids. Per germline, CDR1 SQVTM and CDR2 ANQGSEA. The CDR3 reads CSVAFSATTPNEKLFF. In DNA, the CDR3 is TGCAGCGTTGCGTTCTCTGCGACAACACCGAATGAAAAACTGTTTTTT.